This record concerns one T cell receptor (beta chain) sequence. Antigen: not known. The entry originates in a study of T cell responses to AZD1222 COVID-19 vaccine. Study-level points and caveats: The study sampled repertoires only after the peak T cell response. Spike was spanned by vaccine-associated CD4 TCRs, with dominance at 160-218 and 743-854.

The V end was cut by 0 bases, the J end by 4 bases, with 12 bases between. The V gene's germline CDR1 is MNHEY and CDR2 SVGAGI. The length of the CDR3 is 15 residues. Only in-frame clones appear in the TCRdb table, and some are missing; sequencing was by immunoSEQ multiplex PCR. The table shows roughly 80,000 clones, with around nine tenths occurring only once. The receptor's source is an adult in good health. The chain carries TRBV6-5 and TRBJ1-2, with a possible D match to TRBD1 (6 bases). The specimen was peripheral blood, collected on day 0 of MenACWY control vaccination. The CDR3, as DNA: TGTGCCAGCAGTTACTCGATTGGGGGGGCCTATGGCTACACCTTC. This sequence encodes CASSYSIGGAYGYTF.